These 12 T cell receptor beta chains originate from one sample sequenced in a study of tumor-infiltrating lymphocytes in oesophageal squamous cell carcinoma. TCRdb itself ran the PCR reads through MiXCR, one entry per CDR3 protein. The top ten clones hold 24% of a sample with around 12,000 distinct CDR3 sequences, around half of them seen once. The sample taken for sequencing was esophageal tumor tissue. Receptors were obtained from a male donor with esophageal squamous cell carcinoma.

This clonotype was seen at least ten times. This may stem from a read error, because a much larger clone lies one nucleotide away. The CDR3 DNA sequence: TGTGCCAGCAGCCCCCGCGGACTGGGGACCTACAATGAGCAGTACTTC. It is translated as CASSPRGLGTYNEQYF. This sequence joins TRBV12-3 or TRBV12-4 and TRBJ2-7; perhaps D is TRBD1 or TRBD2 (5 bases each). The CDR3 runs to 16 residues. With 6 bases removed from V and 7 bases from J, the gap between germline ends came to 25 bases.

The chain's CDR3 is CASSQGGTDPNTGELFF. CDR3 bases: TGTGCCAGCAGCCAAGGGGGTACAGATCCGAACACCGGGGAGCTGTTTTTT. J is TRBJ2-2 and V is TRBV7-6; the D gene is possibly TRBD1 (6 bases). V dropped 5 bases and J dropped 0 bases, with 16 bases sitting between them. This CDR3 is 17 amino acids long. Germline CDR1 and CDR2: SGHVS and FNYEAQ. Full variable domain (remainder filled in from reference TRBV7-6 and TRBJ2-2): GAGVSQSPRYKVTKRGQDVALRCDPISGHVSLYWYRQALGQGPEFLTYFNYEAQQDKSGLPNDRFSAERPEGSISTLTIQRTEQRDSAMYRCASSQGGTDPNTGELFFGEGSRLTVL.

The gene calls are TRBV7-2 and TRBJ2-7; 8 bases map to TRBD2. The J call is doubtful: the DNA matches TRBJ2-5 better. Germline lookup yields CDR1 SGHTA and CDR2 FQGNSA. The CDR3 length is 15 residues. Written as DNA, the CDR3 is TGTGCCAGCAGCTTACAAGCGGGGGTTCAAGAGACCCAGTACTTC. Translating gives CASSLQAGVQETQYF.

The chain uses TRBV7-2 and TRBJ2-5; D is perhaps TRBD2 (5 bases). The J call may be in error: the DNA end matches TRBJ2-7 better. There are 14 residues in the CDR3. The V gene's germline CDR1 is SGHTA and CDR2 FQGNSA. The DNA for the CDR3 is TGTGCCAGCAGCTCTGGACTCGGCTACTACGAGCAGTACTTC. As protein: CASSSGLGYYEQYF.

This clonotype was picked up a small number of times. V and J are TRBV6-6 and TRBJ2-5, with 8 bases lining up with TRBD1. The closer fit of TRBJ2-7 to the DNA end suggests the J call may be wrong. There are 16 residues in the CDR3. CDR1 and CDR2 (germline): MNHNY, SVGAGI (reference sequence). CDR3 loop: CASSYGPGGERYEQYF. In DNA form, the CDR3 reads TGTGCCAGCAGTTACGGTCCAGGGGGCGAAAGGTACGAGCAGTACTTC.

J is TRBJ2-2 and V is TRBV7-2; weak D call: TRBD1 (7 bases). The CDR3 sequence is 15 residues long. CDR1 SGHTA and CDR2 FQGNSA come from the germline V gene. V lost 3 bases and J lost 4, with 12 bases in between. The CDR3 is CASSFSQGGTGELFF. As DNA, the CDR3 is TGTGCCAGCAGCTTCTCCCAGGGGGGCACCGGGGAGCTGTTTTTT.

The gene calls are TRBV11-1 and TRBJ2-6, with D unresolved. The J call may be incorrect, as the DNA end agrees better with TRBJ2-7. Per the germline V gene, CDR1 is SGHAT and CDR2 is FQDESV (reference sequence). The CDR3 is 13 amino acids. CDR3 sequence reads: CASRKSGDGEQYF. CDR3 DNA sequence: TGTGCCAGCAGAAAAAGTGGGGATGGAGAGCAGTACTTC.

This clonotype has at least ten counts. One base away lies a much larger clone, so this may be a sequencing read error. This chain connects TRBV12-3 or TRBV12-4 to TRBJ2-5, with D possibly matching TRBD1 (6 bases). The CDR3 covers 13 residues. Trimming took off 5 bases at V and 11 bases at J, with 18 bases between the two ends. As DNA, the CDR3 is TGTGCCAGCAGTACAGGGATCTACAATGAGCAGTACTTC. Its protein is CASSTGIYNEQYF.

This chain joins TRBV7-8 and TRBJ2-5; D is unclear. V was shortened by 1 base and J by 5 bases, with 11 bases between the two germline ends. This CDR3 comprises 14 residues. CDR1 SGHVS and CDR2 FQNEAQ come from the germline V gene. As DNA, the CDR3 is TGTGCCAGCAGCTTAGGGTGGGTCAGGGAGACCCAGTACTTC. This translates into CASSLGWVRETQYF.

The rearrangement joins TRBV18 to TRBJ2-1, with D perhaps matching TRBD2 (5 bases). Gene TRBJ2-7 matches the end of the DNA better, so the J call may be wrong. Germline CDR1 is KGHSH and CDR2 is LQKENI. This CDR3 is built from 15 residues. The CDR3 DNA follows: TGTGCCAGCTCCTCTCAACCGGGAACTTTTTACGAGCAGTACTTC. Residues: CASSSQPGTFYEQYF.

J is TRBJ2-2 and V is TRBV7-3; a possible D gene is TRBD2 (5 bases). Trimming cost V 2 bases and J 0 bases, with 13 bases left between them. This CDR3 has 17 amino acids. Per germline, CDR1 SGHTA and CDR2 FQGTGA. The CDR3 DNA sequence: TGTGCCAGCAGCTTATCGGGGTTTAGCTCGAACACCGGGGAGCTGTTTTTT. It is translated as CASSLSGFSSNTGELFF. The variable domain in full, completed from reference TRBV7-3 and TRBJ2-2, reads GAGVSQTPSNKVTEKGKYVELRCDPISGHTALYWYRQSLGQGPEFLIYFQGTGAADDSGLPNDRFFAVRPEGSVSTLKIQRTERGDSAVYLCASSLSGFSSNTGELFFGEGSRLTVL.

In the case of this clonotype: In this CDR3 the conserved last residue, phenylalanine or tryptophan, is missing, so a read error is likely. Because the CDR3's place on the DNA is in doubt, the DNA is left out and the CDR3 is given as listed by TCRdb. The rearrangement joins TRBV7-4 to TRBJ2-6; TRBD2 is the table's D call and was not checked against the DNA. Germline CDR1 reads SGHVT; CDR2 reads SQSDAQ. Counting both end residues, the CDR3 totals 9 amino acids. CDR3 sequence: CASSSRGLA.